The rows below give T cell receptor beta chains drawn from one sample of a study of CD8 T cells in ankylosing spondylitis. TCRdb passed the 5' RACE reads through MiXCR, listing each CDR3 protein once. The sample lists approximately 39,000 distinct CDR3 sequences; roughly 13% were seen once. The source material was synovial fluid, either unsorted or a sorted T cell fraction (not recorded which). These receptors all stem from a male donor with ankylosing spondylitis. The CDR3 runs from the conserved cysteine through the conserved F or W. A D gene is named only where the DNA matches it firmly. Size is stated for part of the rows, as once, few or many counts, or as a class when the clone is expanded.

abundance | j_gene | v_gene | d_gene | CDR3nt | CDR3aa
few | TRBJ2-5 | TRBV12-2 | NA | TGTGCAAGTCGCCATCCCGACCGGGACAGGGGTCCGGAGACCCAGTACTTC | CASRHPDRDRGPETQYF
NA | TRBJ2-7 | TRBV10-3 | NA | TGTGCCATCAGGGTCGGGCCTGGTACCTACGAGCAGTACTTC | CAIRVGPGTYEQYF
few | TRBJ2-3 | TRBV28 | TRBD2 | TGTGCCAGCAGTACACTAGCGGGTGGCACAGATACGCAGTATTTT | CASSTLAGGTDTQYF
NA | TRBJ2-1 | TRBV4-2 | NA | TGTGCCAGCAGCCCCGAAGGCCCGGGGAGCTCCTACAATGAGCAGTTCTTC | CASSPEGPGSSYNEQFF
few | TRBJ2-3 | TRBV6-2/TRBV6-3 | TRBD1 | TGTGCCAGCAGTCACAACCCCGACAGGGTAACAGATACGCAGTATTTT | CASSHNPDRVTDTQYF
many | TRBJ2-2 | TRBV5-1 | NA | TGCGCCAGCAGCTTGGCCATGGTGAACACCGGGGAGCTGTTTTTT | CASSLAMVNTGELFF
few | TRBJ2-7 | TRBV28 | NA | TGTGCCAGCAGTTTCACCCCCCTTATGACGGGAGAGGTCTACGAGCAGTACTTC | CASSFTPLMTGEVYEQYF
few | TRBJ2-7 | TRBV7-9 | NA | TGTGCCAGCAGCTTACGACCCTACGAGCAGTACTTC | CASSLRPYEQYF
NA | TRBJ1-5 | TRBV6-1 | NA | TGTGCCAGCAGTGCTGTTGAATGGGGGGGAAGTCAGCCCCAGCATTTT | CASSAVEWGGSQPQHF
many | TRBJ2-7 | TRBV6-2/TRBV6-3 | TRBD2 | TGTGCCAGCAGTTTTGCTAGCGGCTCCTACGAGCAGTACTTC | CASSFASGSYEQYF
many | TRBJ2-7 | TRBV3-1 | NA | TGTGCCAGCAGCCAAGAAAGCTTGTACGAGCAGTACTTC | CASSQESLYEQYF
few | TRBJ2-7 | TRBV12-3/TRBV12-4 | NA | TGTGCCAGCAGTTTATTGTTGGCCTACGAGCAGTACTTC | CASSLLLAYEQYF
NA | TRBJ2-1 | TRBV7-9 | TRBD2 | TGTGCCAGCAGCTCCTTAGCGGGAGGGCCAGCTGAGCAGTTCTTC | CASSSLAGGPAEQFF
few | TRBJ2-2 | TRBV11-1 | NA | TGTGCCAGCAGCTCAAGCGGAGGGTCGGGCCCCGGGGAGCTGTTTTTT | CASSSSGGSGPGELFF
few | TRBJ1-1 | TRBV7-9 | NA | TGTGCCAGCAGCAAAGACCATGACAAAGTTGCTTTCTTT | CASSKDHDKVAFF
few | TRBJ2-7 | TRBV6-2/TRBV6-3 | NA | TGTGCCAGCAGAAACCGGGACTCCCGGGTGGAGCAGTACTTC | CASRNRDSRVEQYF
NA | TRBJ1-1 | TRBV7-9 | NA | TGTGCCAGCAGCGATAATCCAAGGGCGGGGGAAGCTTTCTTT | CASSDNPRAGEAFF
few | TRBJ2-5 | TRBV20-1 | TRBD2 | TGCAGTGCACAACCCCTCCGGACTAGCCGTACGCTACAAGAGACCCAGTACTTC | CSAQPLRTSRTLQETQYF
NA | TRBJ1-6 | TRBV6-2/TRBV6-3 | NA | TGTGCCAGCAGTTCCCAAGGACAAGAGAGTTCACCCCTCCACTTT | CASSSQGQESSPLHF
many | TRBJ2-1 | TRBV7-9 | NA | TGTGCCAGCAGCCCCGGGACCGTCGAGCAGTTCTTC | CASSPGTVEQFF
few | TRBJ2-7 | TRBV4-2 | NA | TGTGCCAGCAGCCTCCGGGCCCAACCTCTCTACGAGCAGTACTTC | CASSLRAQPLYEQYF
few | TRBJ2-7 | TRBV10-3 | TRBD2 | TGTGCCATCAGGGCTAAGGGAGCGGGGGTCCTCTACGAGCAGTACTTC | CAIRAKGAGVLYEQYF
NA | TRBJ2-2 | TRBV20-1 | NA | TGCAGTGCGACTACTCTGAACACCGGGGAGCTGTTTTTT | CSATTLNTGELFF
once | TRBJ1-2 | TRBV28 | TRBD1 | TGTGCCAGCACCAAGACAGGGGGCGACAGCTACACCTTC | CASTKTGGDSYTF
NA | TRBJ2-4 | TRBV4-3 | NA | TGCGCCAGCAGCCAAGGAAAAGGCACCATTCAGTACTTC | CASSQGKGTIQYF
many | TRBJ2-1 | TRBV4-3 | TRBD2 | TGCGCCAGCAGCCAAGGAAGCGGGAGTATGAATGAGCAGTTCTTC | CASSQGSGSMNEQFF
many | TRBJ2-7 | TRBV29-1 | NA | TGCAGCGTTGTGACGGGAGCCTCCTACGAGCAGTACTTC | CSVVTGASYEQYF
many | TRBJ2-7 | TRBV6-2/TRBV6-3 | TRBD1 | TGTGCCAGCAGTTCCAAGACAGGGGATGTGGAAGAGCAGTACTTC | CASSSKTGDVEEQYF
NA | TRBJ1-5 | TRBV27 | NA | TGTGCCAGCAGTTCAACAGGGCTTAGCAATCAGCCCCAGCATTTT | CASSSTGLSNQPQHF
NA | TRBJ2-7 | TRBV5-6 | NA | TGTGCCAGCAGCATAGCTCCCTACGAGCAGTACTTC | CASSIAPYEQYF
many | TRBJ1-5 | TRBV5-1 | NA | TGCGCCAGCAGCATGGACGGCATTATTAGCAATCAGCCCCAGCATTTT | CASSMDGIISNQPQHF
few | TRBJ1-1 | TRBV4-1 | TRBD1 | TGCGCCAGCAGCCACAGACAGGGGATCAACACTGAAGCTTTCTTT | CASSHRQGINTEAFF
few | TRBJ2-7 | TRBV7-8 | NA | TGTGCCAGCAGCCCAAACACTGCCGAGCAGTACTTC | CASSPNTAEQYF
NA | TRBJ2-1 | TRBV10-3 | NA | TGTGCCATCCGTCGGCCCTACAATGAGCAGTTCTTC | CAIRRPYNEQFF
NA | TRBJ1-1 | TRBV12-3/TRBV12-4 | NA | TGTGCCAGCAGTTCTAGTGGATTTGTCACTGAAGCTTTCTTT | CASSSSGFVTEAFF
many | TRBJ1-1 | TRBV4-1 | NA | TGCGCCAGCAGCCAAGATCGAGGGGTCGGAAGCACTGAAGCTTTCTTT | CASSQDRGVGSTEAFF
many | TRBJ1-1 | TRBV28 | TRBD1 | TGTGCCAGCAGTGGACCGACAGGGCTGAACACTGAAGCTTTCTTT | CASSGPTGLNTEAFF